This T cell receptor (beta chain) originates from a study of shared clonotypes between healthy human individuals. Donors comprised only Caucasian adults living in Nashville, Tennessee. CDR1 and CDR2 (germline): MNHNS, SASEGT. The CDR3 is 15 amino acids. With 4 bases clipped from V and 6 bases from J, the junction kept 10 bases outside the gene matches. Sorted-subset replicate PCR reactions contained 200 ng DNA, corresponding to tens of thousands of T cell genomes. The assay was immunoSEQ multiplex PCR, and TCRdb's table has in-frame clones only and misses some. The sample includes around 1.1 million clones, around 82% of them seen just once.

The chain links TRBV6-1 to TRBJ1-1; 8 bases fit TRBD1. The TCR was taken from a man aged 18 to 30 in good health. Some clones in this sample may be carry-over from other donors' samples. The sample was memory CD4+ T cells from PBMCs. Subset denoted: CD45RA-negative fraction. The CDR3, as DNA: TGTGCCAGCAGTGTACTGGACAGGGCAAATGCTGAAGCTTTCTTT. This sequence encodes CASSVLDRANAEAFF.